Listed below are T cell receptor beta chains from one sample, sequenced in a study of read filtering for tumor transcriptome and immune sequencing. TCRdb processed the reads anew with MiXCR; each CDR3 protein has one entry. The sample lists some 9,000 distinct CDR3 sequences; about a sixth were seen once. The sequencing input was a population of CD138-negative cells sorted from bone marrow. All receptors come from a donor at least 40 years old with multiple myeloma. Both conserved end residues are part of each CDR3. The order of the fields is clone size, D gene, V gene, J gene, CDR3 protein, CDR3 DNA. A D gene is named only where the DNA matches it firmly. The listing skips clone size in some rows; elsewhere it reads once, few, many or a size class.

size: medium-sized; D: TRBD1; V: TRBV13; J: TRBJ2-1; CDR3: CASSSDRGQAGEQFF; DNA: TGCGCCAGCAGCTCGGACAGGGGGCAAGCTGGGGAGCAGTTCTTC
size: many; D: TRBD2; V: TRBV20-1; J: TRBJ2-5; CDR3: CSARDPGGRQETQYF; DNA: TGCAGTGCTAGAGATCCGGGGGGGCGCCAAGAGACCCAGTACTTC
size: many; D: TRBD1; V: TRBV20-1; J: TRBJ1-1; CDR3: CSAGDRGYNTEAFF; DNA: TGCAGTGCTGGGGACAGGGGGTATAACACTGAAGCTTTCTTT
size: many; D: -; V: TRBV7-9; J: TRBJ2-3; CDR3: CASSYADTQYF; DNA: TGTGCCAGCAGTTACGCGGATACGCAGTATTTT
size: many; D: -; V: TRBV21-1; J: TRBJ1-1; CDR3: CASSKEDTEDGTEAFF; DNA: TGTGCCAGCAGCAAAGAGGACACCGAGGATGGCACTGAAGCTTTCTTT
size: many; D: -; V: TRBV6-2/TRBV6-3; J: TRBJ2-1; CDR3: CASSWGNFWSDEQFF; DNA: TGTGCCAGCAGTTGGGGGAACTTTTGGAGCGATGAGCAGTTCTTC
size: -; D: TRBD1; V: TRBV28; J: TRBJ1-2; CDR3: CASSLQGGAHGYTF; DNA: TGTGCCAGCAGTTTACAAGGGGGCGCCCATGGCTACACCTTC
size: many; D: TRBD1; V: TRBV7-8; J: TRBJ2-5; CDR3: CASSPTALGGTGRETQYF; DNA: TGTGCCAGCAGCCCTACCGCCCTCGGGGGGACAGGGAGGGAGACCCAGTACTTC
size: many; D: -; V: TRBV20-1; J: TRBJ2-7; CDR3: CSARDSAGSYEQYF; DNA: TGCAGTGCTAGAGATTCGGCTGGCTCCTACGAGCAGTACTTC
size: few; D: TRBD2; V: TRBV10-3; J: TRBJ2-4; CDR3: CAISESTSGDLAKNIQYF; DNA: TGTGCCATCAGTGAGTCGACTAGCGGGGACCTAGCCAAAAACATTCAGTACTTC
size: few; D: TRBD1; V: TRBV6-1; J: TRBJ2-1; CDR3: CASSATGVGEQFF; DNA: TGTGCCAGCAGCGCGACAGGGGTGGGTGAGCAGTTCTTC
size: many; D: -; V: TRBV7-6; J: TRBJ2-2; CDR3: CASSLVILAEHTGELFF; DNA: TGTGCCAGCAGCTTAGTTATTTTAGCGGAGCACACCGGGGAGCTGTTTTTT
size: medium-sized; D: -; V: TRBV30; J: TRBJ1-1; CDR3: CAWSVGANTEAFF; DNA: TGTGCCTGGAGTGTAGGAGCAAACACTGAAGCTTTCTTT
size: many; D: -; V: TRBV5-6; J: TRBJ2-4; CDR3: CASSRTGLENIQYF; DNA: TGTGCCAGCAGTCGTACAGGGCTGGAAAACATTCAGTACTTC
size: medium-sized; D: -; V: TRBV12-3/TRBV12-4; J: TRBJ2-2; CDR3: CASSWASYTGELFF; DNA: TGTGCCAGCAGTTGGGCCAGCTACACCGGGGAGCTGTTTTTT
size: many; D: -; V: TRBV7-9; J: TRBJ2-7; CDR3: CASSLGRGQYF; DNA: TGTGCCAGCAGCTTAGGACGAGGGCAGTACTTC
size: many; D: -; V: TRBV5-4; J: TRBJ1-1; CDR3: CASSLGAGREAFF; DNA: TGTGCCAGCAGCCTGGGGGCGGGGAGAGAAGCTTTCTTT
size: -; D: -; V: TRBV5-4; J: TRBJ1-4; CDR3: CASSSPGATNEKLFF; DNA: TGTGCCAGCAGCTCACCAGGGGCAACTAATGAAAAACTGTTTTTT
size: many; D: -; V: TRBV4-1; J: TRBJ2-7; CDR3: CASSQEGLATYEQYF; DNA: TGCGCCAGCAGCCAAGAAGGGCTGGCGACCTACGAGCAGTACTTC
size: few; D: -; V: TRBV11-2; J: TRBJ2-2; CDR3: CASSLGGGRDPTGGLFF; DNA: TGTGCCAGCAGCTTAGGGGGAGGCAGGGACCCGACCGGGGGGCTGTTTTTT
size: many; D: -; V: TRBV6-5; J: TRBJ2-3; CDR3: CASSYSTASTDTQYF; DNA: TGTGCCAGCAGTTACTCGACAGCTAGCACAGATACGCAGTATTTT
size: many; D: -; V: TRBV29-1; J: TRBJ1-3; CDR3: CSVEDGGPLRIYF; DNA: TGCAGCGTTGAAGATGGAGGCCCGTTGAGGATATATTTT
size: many; D: TRBD2; V: TRBV20-1; J: TRBJ2-1; CDR3: CSAREGRTSGGAEQFF; DNA: TGCAGTGCTAGAGAAGGTCGGACTAGCGGGGGGGCTGAGCAGTTCTTC
size: large; D: -; V: TRBV29-1; J: TRBJ1-2; CDR3: CSVEVGTSSYGYTF; DNA: TGCAGCGTTGAAGTGGGTACTTCCAGCTATGGCTACACCTTC
size: many; D: TRBD1; V: TRBV6-2/TRBV6-3; J: TRBJ2-1; CDR3: CASSSDRITYNEQFF; DNA: TGTGCCAGCAGTTCGGACAGGATCACCTACAATGAGCAGTTCTTC
size: medium-sized; D: -; V: TRBV7-9; J: TRBJ2-1; CDR3: CASSSDDYNEQFF; DNA: TGTGCCAGCAGCTCTGACGATTACAATGAGCAGTTCTTC
size: many; D: -; V: TRBV14; J: TRBJ2-2; CDR3: CASSLLGIGELFF; DNA: TGTGCCAGCAGCCTACTAGGGATCGGGGAGCTGTTTTTT
size: medium-sized; D: -; V: TRBV27; J: TRBJ1-4; CDR3: CASSLDSHPSDELLFF; DNA: TGTGCCAGCAGTTTAGACAGCCACCCAAGCGATGAATTACTGTTTTTT
size: medium-sized; D: -; V: TRBV7-6; J: TRBJ2-3; CDR3: CASSLGSSTDTQYF; DNA: TGTGCCAGCAGCTTAGGGTCTAGCACAGATACGCAGTATTTT
size: many; D: TRBD1; V: TRBV7-2; J: TRBJ1-2; CDR3: CASSQDRDNGYTF; DNA: TGTGCCAGCAGCCAGGACAGGGATAATGGCTACACCTTC
size: many; D: TRBD2; V: TRBV5-5; J: TRBJ2-1; CDR3: CASSLIAGGLNEQFF; DNA: TGTGCCAGCAGCTTAATAGCGGGGGGGCTCAATGAGCAGTTCTTC
size: few; D: -; V: TRBV9; J: TRBJ2-1; CDR3: CASSARWLGYNEQFF; DNA: TGTGCCAGCAGCGCAAGGTGGCTGGGGTACAATGAGCAGTTCTTC
size: many; D: -; V: TRBV4-3; J: TRBJ1-1; CDR3: CASSPRAQVNTEAFF; DNA: TGCGCCAGCAGCCCTCGGGCACAAGTGAACACTGAAGCTTTCTTT
size: medium-sized; D: TRBD2; V: TRBV13; J: TRBJ2-1; CDR3: CASSLGLMGTRSNEQFF; DNA: TGTGCCAGCAGCTTAGGCCTAATGGGGACTAGATCCAATGAGCAGTTCTTC
size: many; D: -; V: TRBV9; J: TRBJ2-3; CDR3: CASSVAGAWDTQYF; DNA: TGTGCCAGCAGCGTAGCGGGGGCGTGGGATACGCAGTATTTT
size: many; D: TRBD2; V: TRBV28; J: TRBJ2-2; CDR3: CASSLGGANTGELFF; DNA: TGTGCCAGCAGTTTAGGGGGGGCGAACACCGGGGAGCTGTTTTTT
size: many; D: -; V: TRBV5-5; J: TRBJ2-2; CDR3: CASSDLGGNTGELFF; DNA: TGTGCCAGCAGTGATCTGGGGGGGAACACCGGGGAGCTGTTTTTT
size: many; D: -; V: TRBV6-5; J: TRBJ2-7; CDR3: CASLDGYEQYF; DNA: TGTGCCAGCCTAGACGGGTACGAGCAGTACTTC
size: few; D: TRBD2; V: TRBV19; J: TRBJ2-2; CDR3: CASSGLAGGRAGELFF; DNA: TGTGCCAGTAGTGGCCTAGCGGGAGGGAGAGCCGGGGAGCTGTTTTTT
size: -; D: TRBD2; V: TRBV29-1; J: TRBJ2-5; CDR3: CSVEPASGQQVETQYF; DNA: TGCAGCGTTGAACCCGCTAGCGGCCAGCAAGTAGAGACCCAGTACTTC
size: many; D: TRBD2; V: TRBV7-2; J: TRBJ2-2; CDR3: CASSPRTSGGPDVLTNTGELFF; DNA: TGTGCCAGCAGCCCGAGGACTAGCGGGGGGCCCGATGTCCTTACGAACACCGGGGAGCTGTTTTTT
size: many; D: TRBD2; V: TRBV20-1; J: TRBJ2-5; CDR3: CSARTSGGQTQYF; DNA: TGCAGTGCTCGGACTAGCGGGGGGCAGACCCAGTACTTC
size: many; D: TRBD2; V: TRBV7-9; J: TRBJ2-7; CDR3: CASSPGLAGLEQYF; DNA: TGTGCCAGCAGCCCGGGACTAGCGGGACTCGAGCAGTACTTC
size: many; D: -; V: TRBV7-9; J: TRBJ2-6; CDR3: CASLGGSGANVLTF; DNA: TGTGCCAGCTTGGGGGGCTCTGGGGCCAACGTCCTGACTTTC
size: many; D: -; V: TRBV7-9; J: TRBJ1-3; CDR3: CASSLDYSRNTIYF; DNA: TGTGCCAGCAGCCTCGACTACTCTAGAAACACCATATATTTT